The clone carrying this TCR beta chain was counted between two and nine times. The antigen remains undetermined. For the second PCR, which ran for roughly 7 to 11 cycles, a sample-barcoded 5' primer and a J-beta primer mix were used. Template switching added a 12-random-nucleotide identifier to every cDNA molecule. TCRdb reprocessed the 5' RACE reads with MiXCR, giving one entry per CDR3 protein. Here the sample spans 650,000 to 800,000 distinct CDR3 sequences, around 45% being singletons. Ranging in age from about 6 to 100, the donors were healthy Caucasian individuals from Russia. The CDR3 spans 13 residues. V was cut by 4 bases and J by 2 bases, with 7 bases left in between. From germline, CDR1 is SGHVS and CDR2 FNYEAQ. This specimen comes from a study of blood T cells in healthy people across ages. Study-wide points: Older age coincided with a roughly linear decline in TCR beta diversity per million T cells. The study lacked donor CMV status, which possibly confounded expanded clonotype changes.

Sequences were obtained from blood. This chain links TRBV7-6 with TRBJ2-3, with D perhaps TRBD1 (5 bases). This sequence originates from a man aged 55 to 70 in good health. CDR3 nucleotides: TGTGCCAGCAGCTGGGGCACCACAGATACGCAGTATTTT. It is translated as CASSWGTTDTQYF.